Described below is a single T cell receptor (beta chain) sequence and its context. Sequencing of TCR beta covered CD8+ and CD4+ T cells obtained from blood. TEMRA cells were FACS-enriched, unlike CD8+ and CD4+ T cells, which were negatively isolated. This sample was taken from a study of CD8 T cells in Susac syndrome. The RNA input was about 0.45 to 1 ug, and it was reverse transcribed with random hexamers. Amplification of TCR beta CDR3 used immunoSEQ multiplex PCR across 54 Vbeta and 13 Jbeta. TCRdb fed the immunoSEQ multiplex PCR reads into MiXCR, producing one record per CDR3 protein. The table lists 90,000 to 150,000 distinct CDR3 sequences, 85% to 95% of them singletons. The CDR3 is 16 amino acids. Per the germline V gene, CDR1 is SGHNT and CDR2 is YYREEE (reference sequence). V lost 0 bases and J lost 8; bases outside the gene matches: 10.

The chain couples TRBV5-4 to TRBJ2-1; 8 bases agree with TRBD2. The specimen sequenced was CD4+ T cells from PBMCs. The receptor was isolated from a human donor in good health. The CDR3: CASSLVVAGPIDEQFF. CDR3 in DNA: TGTGCCAGCAGCTTGGTGGTAGCGGGACCCATCGATGAGCAGTTCTTC.